The 23 T cell receptor beta chains presented below share a single source sample, sequenced in a study of blood T cell repertoires in COVID-19. The protocol was immunoSEQ multiplex PCR, while the TCRdb copy is restricted to in-frame clones and leaves out a portion. This table holds about 380,000 clones, 81% found once. The sample consisted of peripheral blood. These receptors were obtained from a human donor with acute or convalescent COVID-19. The donor label of this sample is uncertain.

V is TRBV18 and J is TRBJ2-3; D gene ambiguous. The germline V gene has CDR1 KGHSH and CDR2 LQKENI. This CDR3 has 14 amino acids. V dropped 8 bases and J dropped 0 bases, with 12 bases sitting between them. As DNA, the CDR3 is TGTGCCAGCCAGATCCTAGAGAGCACAGATACGCAGTATTTT. Protein product: CASQILESTDTQYF.

This chain links TRBV7-6 with TRBJ1-1; 11 nucleotides match TRBD1. The CDR3 runs to 16 residues. After removal of 1 base from V and 5 bases from J, the junction contained 6 bases not matched to a gene. CDR1 and CDR2 from the germline V gene are SGHVS and FNYEAQ. The CDR3 sequence is CASSLEVGQGATEAFF. The DNA for the CDR3 is TGTGCCAGCAGCTTAGAAGTAGGACAGGGGGCAACTGAAGCTTTCTTT.

The rearrangement links TRBV5-4 to TRBJ1-2; a weak D match, TRBD1 (5 bases). Trimming cost V 5 bases and J 7 bases, with 21 bases left between them. This CDR3 region has 15 residues. Looked up from germline, CDR1 is SGHNT and CDR2 is YYREEE (reference sequence). The CDR3 reads CASSLPTVPGGGYTF. For the CDR3, the DNA is TGTGCCAGCAGTCTGCCAACAGTCCCCGGGGGTGGCTACACCTTC.

The chain links TRBV28 to TRBJ1-5, with 11 bases that match TRBD1. V lost 6 bases, J lost 0 bases, and 13 bases stayed unmatched. Germline CDR1 reads MDHEN; CDR2 reads SYDVKM. The CDR3 spans 19 residues. The CDR3, as DNA: TGTGCCAGCAGGAGTGTTAGGACAGGGGGCTCTTATAGCAATCAGCCCCAGCATTTT. This encodes CASRSVRTGGSYSNQPQHF.

This sequence joins TRBV6-5 and TRBJ2-7; TRBD2 agrees at 7 bases. CDR3 length: 14 residues. V shed 6 bases and J 3 bases; nucleotides not matched to a gene: 8. In germline, CDR1 is MNHEY, CDR2 SVGAGI. This chain's CDR3 is CASSRTSGGYEQYF. For the CDR3, the DNA is TGTGCCAGCAGCAGAACCTCGGGGGGCTACGAGCAGTACTTC.

The CDR3 reads CASSLGGRLNEKLFF. The CDR3 DNA follows: TGTGCCAGCAGCTTAGGCGGCCGGCTTAATGAAAAACTGTTTTTT. The genes are TRBV7-9 and TRBJ1-4, with D unclear. CDR1 and CDR2 from the germline V gene are SEHNR and FQNEAQ (reference sequence). This CDR3 spans 15 amino acids. Trimming cost V 1 base and J 4 bases, with 10 bases left between them.

The sample holds a few counts of this clone. The chain couples TRBV28 to TRBJ2-7; no definite D call. Per the germline V gene, CDR1 is MDHEN and CDR2 is SYDVKM. CDR3 size: 13 residues. Trimming pared 2 bases from V and 0 bases from J, leaving 5 bases between. The CDR3: CASSLTSSYEQYF. The DNA of the CDR3 is TGTGCCAGCAGTTTAACGAGCTCCTACGAGCAGTACTTC.

The J gene is TRBJ2-7, the V gene TRBV3-1 (or the pseudogene TRBV3-2), with 13 bases aligning to TRBD2. The length of the CDR3 is 16 residues. Per the germline V gene, CDR1 is LGHDT and CDR2 is YNNKEL (reference sequence). V dropped 5 bases and J dropped 5; count of bases not matched to a gene: 9. For the CDR3, the DNA is TGTGCCAGCAGCACTCGACTAGCGGGAGGTAATAACGAGCAGTACTTC. Residues: CASSTRLAGGNNEQYF.

This rearrangement joins TRBV28 to TRBJ1-3; the D is unclear. The CDR3 spans 11 residues. V was trimmed by 6 bases and J by 2 bases, leaving 2 bases between them. CDR1 MDHEN and CDR2 SYDVKM come from the germline V gene. The CDR3 loop is CASSAGNTIYF. The CDR3 DNA is TGTGCCAGCAGCGCTGGAAACACCATATATTTT.

This chain joins TRBV6-5 and TRBJ1-3, with D possibly TRBD1 on 5 matching bases. V was cut by 5 bases and J by 3 bases, with 14 bases left in between. The V gene's germline CDR1 is MNHEY and CDR2 SVGAGI. The CDR3 covers 15 residues. The CDR3, as DNA: TGTGCCAGCAGTCGCCAGGGAAAAAGTGGAAACACCATATATTTT. Translation: CASSRQGKSGNTIYF.

This chain joins TRBV30 and TRBJ1-2, with TRBD1 matching 7 bases. V was pared by 4 bases and J by 14 bases, with 16 bases of the junction left unmatched. CDR1 and CDR2 from the germline V gene are GTSNPN and SVGIG (reference sequence). CDR3 length: 13 residues. The CDR3 DNA follows: TGTGCCTGGACAACGCCTCCCGTACAGGGGAGTACCTTC. Translation: CAWTTPPVQGSTF.

V usage is TRBV19 and J usage is TRBJ2-1; 10 bases are a match to TRBD2. In germline, CDR1 is LNHDA, CDR2 SQIVND (reference sequence). The V and J ends lost 6 bases and 2 bases, in that order; junction bases with no gene match: 4. The CDR3 length is 15 residues. CDR3: CASSERGGTYNEQFF. The CDR3 nucleotides read TGTGCCAGTAGCGAGCGGGGGGGGACCTACAATGAGCAGTTCTTC. Complete variable domain (other parts from reference TRBV19 and TRBJ2-1): DGGITQSPKYLFRKEGQNVTLSCEQNLNHDAMYWYRQDPGQGLRLIYYSQIVNDFQKGDIAEGYSVSREKKESFPLTVTSAQKNPTAFYLCASSERGGTYNEQFFGPGTRLTVL.

The rearrangement joins TRBV11-2 to TRBJ1-6; TRBD1 aligns across 10 bases. The CDR3 runs 18 residues. Trimming at V came to 5 bases and at J to 6 bases, leaving 13 bases not matched to a gene. Germline V CDR1 and CDR2: SGHAT, FQNNGV. CDR3 bases: TGTGCCAGCAGCCGCACGGACAGGGGGTTTAGGACTAATTCACCCCTCCACTTT. This encodes CASSRTDRGFRTNSPLHF. Looking up the rest from reference TRBV11-2 and TRBJ1-6 gives the full variable domain: EAGVAQSPRYKIIEKRQSVAFWCNPISGHATLYWYQQILGQGPKLLIQFQNNGVVDDSQLPKDRFSAERLKGVDSTLKIQPAKLEDSAVYLCASSRTDRGFRTNSPLHFGNGTRLTVT.

CDR3 in amino acids: CASSAPDRVGANEQFF. CDR3 in DNA: TGTGCCAGCAGCGCACCGGACAGGGTGGGGGCGAATGAGCAGTTCTTC. The chain combines TRBV7-9 with TRBJ2-1, with TRBD1 matching 8 bases. CDR3 length equals 16 residues. Germline trimming cut 5 bases from V and 7 bases from J; bases unmatched to any gene: 13. From germline, CDR1 is SEHNR and CDR2 FQNEAQ (reference sequence).

The V call is TRBV2, the J call TRBJ1-5; no firm D call. The V and J ends lost 1 base and 7 bases respectively, with 11 bases between them. Germline CDR1 and CDR2: SNHLY and FYNNEI. The CDR3 covers 14 residues. CDR3 amino acids: CASSEEGGGQPQHF. The CDR3 region has the DNA TGTGCCAGCAGTGAAGAGGGAGGAGGCCAGCCCCAGCATTTT.

The rearrangement joins TRBV19 to TRBJ2-7; D gene unclear. From germline, CDR1 is LNHDA and CDR2 SQIVND (reference sequence). V lost 7 bases, J lost 5 bases, and 15 bases lay in between. The CDR3 loop spans 13 amino acids. CDR3 in DNA: TGTGCCAGTAAGCAATTTAATCTGCACGAGCAGTACTTC. It specifies CASKQFNLHEQYF.

This clone was seen only once. The chain links TRBV7-8 to TRBJ1-2, with a tentative D call TRBD1 (6 bases). Germline lookup yields CDR1 SGHVS and CDR2 FQNEAQ. V gave up 7 bases and J gave up 8 bases, with 20 bases separating them. The CDR3 has 14 residues. The CDR3 region has the DNA TGTGCCAGCACTCCTGGATACAGGGAGCTAGGCTACACCTTC. This sequence encodes CASTPGYRELGYTF.

The chain combines TRBV6-5 with TRBJ1-5; tentative D call: TRBD1 (5 bases). Per germline, CDR1 MNHEY and CDR2 SVGAGI. This CDR3 spans 15 amino acids. V dropped 6 bases and J dropped 3 bases, with 15 bases sitting between them. DNA for the CDR3: TGTGCCAGCAGCCCCAGACAGCCTCACAATCAGCCCCAGCATTTT. Translated, it gives CASSPRQPHNQPQHF.

V is TRBV20-1 and J is TRBJ1-1; D gene unclear. CDR1 is DFQATT, CDR2 SNEGSKA, per germline (reference sequence). V was pared by 2 bases and J by 10 bases, with 11 bases between. The CDR3 has 11 amino acids. CDR3 in amino acids: CSARRAAGAFF. The CDR3 bases are TGCAGTGCTAGACGGGCTGCGGGAGCTTTCTTT.

The V and J genes are TRBV2 and TRBJ1-1, with D possibly matching TRBD1 (5 bases). The CDR3 has 14 amino acids. V lost 3 bases to trimming and J lost 5 bases, with 13 bases between them. Germline V CDR1 and CDR2: SNHLY, FYNNEI. CDR3 DNA: TGTGCCAGCAGTGATCAGGGCCTTGAAACTGAAGCTTTCTTT. It encodes CASSDQGLETEAFF.

The rearrangement joins TRBV23-1 to TRBJ1-1; D perhaps matches TRBD1 (6 bases). TRBV23-1 is an open reading frame, and its role is uncertain. The CDR3 sequence is 15 residues long. V was shortened by 6 bases and J by 5 bases, with 19 bases between the two germline ends. The CDR3 protein is CASSGQPAPRTEAFF. Written as DNA, the CDR3 is TGCGCCAGCAGCGGACAGCCAGCTCCGAGAACTGAAGCTTTCTTT.

This sequence joins TRBV20-1 and TRBJ2-3; TRBD1 is a possible D gene (5 bases). The CDR3 length is 15 residues. V was shortened by 3 bases and J by 0 bases, with 13 bases between the two germline ends. From germline, CDR1 is DFQATT and CDR2 SNEGSKA (reference sequence). The CDR3 here is CSASSGAYSTDTQYF. The CDR3 DNA reads TGCAGTGCTAGTAGTGGGGCCTATAGCACAGATACGCAGTATTTT.

This sequence joins TRBV5-1 and TRBJ2-1, with 9 bases fitting TRBD1. The CDR3 runs to 13 residues. The trim removed 4 bases at V and 7 bases at J, leaving 3 bases unmatched. Germline CDR1 reads SGHRS; CDR2 reads YFSETQ. The CDR3 protein is CASSGTGRNEQFF. Written as DNA, the CDR3 is TGCGCCAGCAGCGGGACAGGGAGGAATGAGCAGTTCTTC.